This TCR beta chain originates from a study of Graves' ophthalmopathy and Graves' hyperthyroidism. V was shortened by 5 bases and J by 3 bases, with 11 bases between the two germline ends. The CDR3 covers 13 residues. Germline V gene lookup returns CDR1 LGHNT and CDR2 FRNRAP. RNA transcripts yielded amplified TCR beta CDR3 regions. After a first-round RT-PCR with HTBI primers, a second-round multiplex PCR was run. A single record per CDR3 protein comes from TCRdb applying MiXCR to the multiplex PCR reads. The repertoire holds 660,000 or so distinct CDR3 sequences, 35% to 50% seen once, with around 3% in the top ten. CAS ≥3, NOSPECS ≥4, moderate-to-severe activity and duration under 3 months marked donors with ophthalmopathy.

This sequence was found in an adult man with Graves' ophthalmopathy. Sequencing used peripheral blood. This chain links TRBV12-5 with TRBJ2-7; maybe TRBD1 (6 bases). Here the CDR3 reads CASGGTPSYEQYF. The CDR3 coding sequence is TGTGCTAGTGGTGGGACACCGAGCTACGAGCAGTACTTC.